The rows below give T cell receptor beta chains drawn from one sample of a study of cytotoxic CD8 clonotypes in ibrutinib-treated CLL. Here immunoSEQ multiplex PCR was the method, and the copy in TCRdb shows in-frame clones only, minus some. The data contain tens of thousands of clones, about 64% of them singletons. Sequenced here: PBMCs, sampled at disease progression, from a patient treated with ibrutinib. These receptors originate from a human donor with chronic lymphocytic leukemia. Each CDR3 is given with its conserved first and last residue. D genes are given only for firm matches. Only part of the rows carry a size: once, few, many, or a class if the clone is expanded.

clone_size	v_call	j_call	d_call	cdr3_nt	cdr3_aa
.	TRBV5-8	TRBJ1-5	.	TGTGCCAGCAGCTTGGGGCTCTTGGGCAATCAGCCCCAGCATTTT	CASSLGLLGNQPQHF
.	TRBV19	TRBJ1-6	.	TGTGCCAGTAGTGCAGGGGATCGTAATTCACCCCTCCACTTT	CASSAGDRNSPLHF
.	TRBV2	TRBJ2-2	TRBD2	TGTGCCAGCAGAACTAGCGGGGGCCACGGGGAGCTGTTTTTT	CASRTSGGHGELFF
few	TRBV5-1	TRBJ2-2	TRBD1	TGCGCCAGCAGCTGGGGGACAGAAAACACCGGGGAGCTGTTTTTT	CASSWGTENTGELFF
.	TRBV18	TRBJ1-1	.	TGTGCCAGCTCACCCCTACGGGTTGAGACGGGGGGGAACACTGAAGCTTTCTTT	CASSPLRVETGGNTEAFF
.	TRBV14	TRBJ1-4	TRBD1	TGTGCCAGCAGCCCCCTAGGGACAGGGGGCACAACTAATGAAAAACTGTTTTTT	CASSPLGTGGTTNEKLFF
.	TRBV11-2	TRBJ1-2	.	TGTGCCAGCAGCCCCCAGGGGCAGGGAGGCTACACCTTC	CASSPQGQGGYTF
.	TRBV5-6	TRBJ2-1	.	TGTGCCAGCAGCTCCCCCCTACGGGGGAAGGGGGCTTTCAATGAGCAGTTCTTC	CASSSPLRGKGAFNEQFF
.	TRBV7-8	TRBJ2-1	.	TGTGCCAGCAGCGCGAGGCATGAGCAGTTCTTC	CASSARHEQFF
.	TRBV5-1	TRBJ1-6	.	TGCGCCAGCAGCTTGTATGGTTCACCCCTCCACTTT	CASSLYGSPLHF
.	TRBV6-1	TRBJ2-1	.	TGTGCCAGCAGTATATACAACTACAATGAGCAGTTCTTC	CASSIYNYNEQFF
.	TRBV7-6	TRBJ1-6	.	TGTGCCAGCAGCTTAGGGGGGGGTGTGAATTCACCCCTCCACTTT	CASSLGGGVNSPLHF
.	TRBV21-1	TRBJ1-1	.	TGTGCCAGCAGCGTCAGCCTAGCTACAATTCGCACTGAAGCTTTCTTT	CASSVSLATIRTEAFF
.	TRBV5-1	TRBJ2-3	TRBD1	TGCGCCAGCGCCAGGGACAGGGCCTCAGATACGCAGTATTTT	CASARDRASDTQYF
.	TRBV27	TRBJ2-6	.	TGTGCCAGCACTCGGAGCTCTGGGGCCAACGTCCTGACTTTC	CASTRSSGANVLTF
.	TRBV7-8	TRBJ1-6	TRBD1	TGTGCCAGCAGGGATAGACAGGGGGGGAATTCACCCCTCCACTTT	CASRDRQGGNSPLHF
.	TRBV13	TRBJ1-6	TRBD1	TGTGCCAGCGGACAGGGAACCCACTCACCCCTCCACTTT	CASGQGTHSPLHF
.	TRBV2	TRBJ1-1	.	TGTGCCAGCAGGGTACCCAGGGATTCGAACACTGAAGCTTTCTTT	CASRVPRDSNTEAFF
.	TRBV5-6	TRBJ1-1	.	TGTGCCAGCAGCTTATCCCCTAACCAGGACACTGAAGCTTTCTTT	CASSLSPNQDTEAFF
.	TRBV28	TRBJ1-2	.	TGTGCCAGCAGTCCCCCGTGGCCCCCTAACTATGGCTACACCTTC	CASSPPWPPNYGYTF
.	TRBV5-6	TRBJ2-1	.	TGTGCCAGCAGCTTTGGTTTTGGGGACAATGAGCAGTTCTTC	CASSFGFGDNEQFF
.	TRBV5-6	TRBJ2-3	TRBD2	TGTGCCTCGACTGGATATAGCGGGGGCCCAACTGGAACAGATACGCAGTATTTT	CASTGYSGGPTGTDTQYF
.	TRBV2	TRBJ1-1	.	TGTGCCAGCAGCCTCAGGGAGGTTAACACTGAAGCTTTCTTT	CASSLREVNTEAFF
few	TRBV2	TRBJ2-2	.	TGTGCCAGCAGTGCAGCGAACACCGGGGAGCTGTTTTTT	CASSAANTGELFF
.	TRBV6-1	TRBJ2-1	.	TGTGCCAGCAGTGATTTCGGTGGGGGGAACTACAATGAGCAGTTCTTC	CASSDFGGGNYNEQFF
.	TRBV10-3	TRBJ1-1	TRBD1	TGTGCCATCAGTGACGGACAGGGGAACACTGAAGCTTTCTTT	CAISDGQGNTEAFF
once	TRBV5-6	TRBJ2-7	.	TGTGCCAGCAGCTTCGGGTACCCGGGCGAGCAGTACTTC	CASSFGYPGEQYF
.	TRBV5-4	TRBJ2-7	TRBD2	TGTGCCAGTGGCCGGGGGGACTCCTACACGGTCGAGCAGTACTTC	CASGRGDSYTVEQYF
once	TRBV6-6	TRBJ2-1	.	TGTGCCAGCAGTTCCCCGGCGGGGGAGCAGTTCTTC	CASSSPAGEQFF
.	TRBV5-4	TRBJ1-2	.	TGTGCCAGCAGCATCCGGGACGGATCACTCTATGGCTACACCTTC	CASSIRDGSLYGYTF
.	TRBV15	TRBJ1-3	TRBD1	TGTGCCACCAGCAGAGATGGGGGGGACAGTGGAATCTCTGGAAACACCATATATTTT	CATSRDGGDSGISGNTIYF
.	TRBV15	TRBJ1-3	.	TGTGCCACCAGCAGTACACCAGGAAACACCATATATTTT	CATSSTPGNTIYF
large	TRBV7-9	TRBJ2-7	TRBD1	TGTGCCAGCAGCTTGGACGCGACAGGGGGGGACGAGCAGTACTTC	CASSLDATGGDEQYF
.	TRBV28	TRBJ2-7	TRBD1	TGTGCCAGTTCAACACGAAAAATATTGAGGGACAGGGGCTACGAGCAGTACTTC	CASSTRKILRDRGYEQYF
once	TRBV19	TRBJ2-7	.	TGTGCCAGTAGTATGGGGGACGGACCCTACGAGCAGTACTTC	CASSMGDGPYEQYF
.	TRBV9	TRBJ2-1	.	TGTGCCAGCAGCGTAGCTAACGCGCCGAAGGCCAATGAGCAGTTCTTC	CASSVANAPKANEQFF
.	TRBV10-1	TRBJ1-1	.	TGCGCCGTCACCCGTAGTGCCACTGAAGCTTTCTTT	CAVTRSATEAFF
once	TRBV7-2	TRBJ1-1	TRBD1	TGTGCCAGCAGGCCACCGACAGGGGGCCCGACTGAAGCTTTCTTT	CASRPPTGGPTEAFF
.	TRBV7-8	TRBJ1-1	TRBD1	TGTGCCAGCAGCCTCAGGGGGCTTATATCAGAAGAGGCTTTCTTT	CASSLRGLISEEAFF
few	TRBV2	TRBJ1-2	TRBD1	TGTGCCAGCGGAGGGACAGGGGGAGGCTACACCTTC	CASGGTGGGYTF
few	TRBV2	TRBJ1-2	.	TGTGCCAGCAGCGATCAGGAGAACTATGGCTACACCTTC	CASSDQENYGYTF
.	TRBV5-1	TRBJ1-3	.	TGCGCCAGCAGCAACCGCCAGGGTGGATCTTATACTGGAAACACCATATATTTT	CASSNRQGGSYTGNTIYF
few	TRBV11-2	TRBJ2-7	TRBD1	TGTGCCAGCAGCTTCACCGGGACAGGGCCATCCTACGAGCAGTACTTC	CASSFTGTGPSYEQYF